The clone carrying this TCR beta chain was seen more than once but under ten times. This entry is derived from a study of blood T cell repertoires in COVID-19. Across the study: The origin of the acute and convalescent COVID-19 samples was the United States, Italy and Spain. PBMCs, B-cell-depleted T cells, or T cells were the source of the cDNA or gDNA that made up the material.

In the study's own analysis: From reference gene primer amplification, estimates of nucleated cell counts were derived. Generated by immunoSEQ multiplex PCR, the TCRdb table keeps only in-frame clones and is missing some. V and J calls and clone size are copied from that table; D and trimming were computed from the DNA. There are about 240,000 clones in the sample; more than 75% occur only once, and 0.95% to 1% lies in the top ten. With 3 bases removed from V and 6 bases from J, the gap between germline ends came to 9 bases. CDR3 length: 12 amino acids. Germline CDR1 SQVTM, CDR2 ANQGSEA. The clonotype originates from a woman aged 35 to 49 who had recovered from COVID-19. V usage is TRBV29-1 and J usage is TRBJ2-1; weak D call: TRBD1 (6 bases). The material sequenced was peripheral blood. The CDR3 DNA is TGCAGCGTTGAGGGGACACTCAATGAGCAGTTCTTC. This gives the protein CSVEGTLNEQFF.